Listed below are T cell receptor beta chains from one sample, sequenced in a study of blood T cells in healthy people across ages. Each CDR3 protein gets one entry after TCRdb re-called the 5' RACE reads with MiXCR. The sample shows approximately 830,000 distinct CDR3 sequences, 55% to 65% of them seen only once. Input material: blood. The receptors originated from a man under 40 in good health. CDR3s include the opening cysteine and the closing phenylalanine or tryptophan. A D gene is named only where the DNA matches it firmly. The size entry is marked missing in some rows and otherwise reads once, few, many or a size class.

>TRBJ2-6|TRBD1|TRBV29-1|.
CSVGTGAGANVLTF
TGCAGCGTCGGGACAGGGGCTGGGGCCAACGTCCTGACTTTC
>TRBJ1-2|.|TRBV6-1|.
CASRTGLNYGYTF
TGTGCCAGCAGGACCGGGCTTAACTATGGCTACACCTTC
>TRBJ2-7|TRBD1|TRBV6-2/TRBV6-3|few
CASSYGRTGLNEQYF
TGTGCCAGCAGTTACGGGCGGACAGGGCTCAACGAGCAGTACTTC
>TRBJ2-7|.|TRBV15|.
CVTSSTTSSYEQYF
TGTGTCACCAGCAGCACCACTAGCTCCTACGAGCAGTACTTC
>TRBJ1-5|TRBD1|TRBV7-9|.
CASSPSGTGLTPQHF
TGTGCCAGCAGCCCCTCCGGGACAGGGCTGACGCCCCAGCATTTT
>TRBJ2-7|.|TRBV5-5|.
CASSLGPGIFSYEQYF
TGTGCCAGCAGCTTAGGTCCGGGGATCTTCTCCTACGAGCAGTACTTC
>TRBJ2-1|TRBD2|TRBV9|.
CASSEGGLAVYNEQFF
TGTGCCAGCAGCGAGGGGGGACTAGCGGTTTACAATGAGCAGTTCTTC
>TRBJ2-7|TRBD2|TRBV5-6|.
CASSPPNRGDYEQYF
TGTGCCAGCAGCCCCCCAAACCGGGGGGACTACGAGCAGTACTTC
>TRBJ2-1|.|TRBV4-2|.
CASSPQFSSSYEQFF
TGTGCCAGCAGCCCACAGTTTTCCAGTTCCTATGAGCAGTTCTTC
>TRBJ2-1|.|TRBV25-1|.
CASNPDMNNEQFF
TGTGCCAGCAATCCGGATATGAACAATGAGCAGTTCTTC
>TRBJ1-2|.|TRBV9|.
CASNQQGSYGYTF
TGTGCCAGCAACCAGCAGGGTAGCTATGGCTACACCTTC
>TRBJ2-7|TRBD1|TRBV29-1|.
CSVEDPLRQGPNEQYF
TGCAGCGTTGAAGATCCGTTGAGACAGGGACCCAACGAGCAGTACTTC
>TRBJ2-7|TRBD1|TRBV10-3|.
CAIRDRGYEQYF
TGTGCCATCAGGGACAGGGGCTACGAGCAGTACTTC
>TRBJ2-5|.|TRBV14|.
CASSQDIAGPIETQYF
TGTGCCAGCAGCCAAGATATCGCGGGGCCCATAGAGACCCAGTACTTC
>TRBJ1-6|TRBD1|TRBV10-3|.
CASIKDRESSPLHF
TGTGCCAGCATTAAGGACAGGGAGTCTTCACCCCTCCACTTT
>TRBJ1-2|.|TRBV4-2|.
CASSQDRVIDRSEGYTF
TGTGCCAGCAGCCAAGATAGGGTCATAGACAGGTCGGAGGGCTACACCTTC
>TRBJ2-1|.|TRBV2|few
CASSGVGFNEQFF
TGTGCCAGCAGTGGGGTGGGGTTCAATGAGCAGTTCTTC
>TRBJ1-2|.|TRBV6-2/TRBV6-3|.
CASRKQGVSYGYTF
TGTGCCAGCAGAAAACAGGGAGTCTCCTATGGCTACACCTTC
>TRBJ1-2|TRBD1|TRBV7-2|.
CASSAGTDKYGYTF
TGTGCCAGCAGCGCCGGGACAGATAAATATGGCTACACCTTC
>TRBJ2-5|.|TRBV7-2|few
CACSRNRAQETQYF
TGTGCCTGCAGCCGAAACAGGGCTCAAGAGACCCAGTACTTC
>TRBJ1-2|.|TRBV6-6|few
CASELRGRGGYTF
TGTGCCAGCGAACTTCGTGGTCGGGGTGGCTACACCTTC
>TRBJ2-3|.|TRBV9|.
CASSVAQDTQYF
TGTGCCAGCAGCGTAGCTCAGGATACGCAGTATTTT
>TRBJ2-7|.|TRBV7-2|.
CASSQGHGTYEQYF
TGTGCCAGCAGCCAGGGGCACGGTACCTACGAGCAGTACTTC
>TRBJ1-5|.|TRBV9|.
CASSSPTAETQHF
TGTGCCAGCAGCTCACCCACGGCAGAGACCCAGCATTTT
>TRBJ2-5|.|TRBV6-2/TRBV6-3|.
CASSSPGLPGETQYF
TGTGCCAGCAGTTCCCCCGGGCTACCTGGTGAGACCCAGTACTTC
>TRBJ2-2|.|TRBV6-5|.
CASSYLGQWGRTGELFF
TGTGCCAGCAGTTACTTGGGCCAGTGGGGTCGCACCGGGGAGCTGTTTTTT
>TRBJ2-5|TRBD1|TRBV12-3/TRBV12-4|.
CASSFRQGGEEQYF
TGTGCCAGCAGTTTTCGACAGGGCGGAGAGGAGCAGTACTTC
>TRBJ2-5|TRBD2|TRBV20-1|.
CSANPGGVAGYGETQYF
TGCAGTGCCAATCCCGGGGGGGTAGCGGGGTATGGAGAGACCCAGTACTTC
>TRBJ1-1|.|TRBV12-3/TRBV12-4|.
CASSLLRGTEAFF
TGTGCCAGCAGTTTATTGAGGGGAACTGAAGCTTTCTTT
>TRBJ1-1|TRBD1|TRBV10-2|.
CASSALVRGSTEAFF
TGCGCCAGCAGTGCCCTGGTCAGGGGGAGCACTGAAGCTTTCTTT
>TRBJ1-2|.|TRBV29-1|.
CSVEAGNYGYTF
TGCAGCGTTGAAGCTGGGAACTATGGCTACACCTTC
>TRBJ1-6|.|TRBV4-1|.
CASSHRSPSSPLHF
TGCGCCAGCAGCCACCGAAGCCCCAGTTCACCCCTCCACTTT
>TRBJ1-1|.|TRBV20-1|.
CGARDLAGKGTEAFF
TGCGGTGCTAGAGATCTGGCAGGGAAAGGGACTGAAGCTTTCTTT
>TRBJ2-3|.|TRBV29-1|few
CSVGRQTSTDTQYF
TGCAGCGTTGGCAGGCAAACCAGCACAGATACGCAGTATTTT
>TRBJ2-2|.|TRBV9|.
CASSASGPPNTGELFF
TGTGCCAGCAGCGCGTCGGGCCCACCGAACACCGGGGAGCTGTTTTTT
>TRBJ2-7|TRBD2|TRBV6-5|few
CASSYSSGTYEQYF
TGTGCCAGCAGTTACTCTAGCGGGACTTACGAGCAGTACTTC
>TRBJ2-7|TRBD1|TRBV20-1|.
CSARELRYRGPDEQYF
TGCAGTGCTAGAGAATTACGGTACAGGGGGCCTGACGAGCAGTACTTC
>TRBJ2-5|.|TRBV29-1|few
CSVGTQTWETQYF
TGCAGCGTTGGGACACAAACCTGGGAGACCCAGTACTTC
>TRBJ1-4|.|TRBV20-1|once
CSAFSEKLFF
TGCAGTGCTTTTAGTGAAAAACTGTTTTTT
>TRBJ2-1|TRBD1|TRBV7-9|.
CASLQGAGEQFF
TGTGCCAGCCTACAGGGGGCGGGTGAGCAGTTCTTC
>TRBJ2-7|TRBD1|TRBV15|.
CATSDVIRQGEYEQYF
TGTGCCACCAGCGATGTCATCAGGCAGGGGGAATACGAGCAGTACTTC